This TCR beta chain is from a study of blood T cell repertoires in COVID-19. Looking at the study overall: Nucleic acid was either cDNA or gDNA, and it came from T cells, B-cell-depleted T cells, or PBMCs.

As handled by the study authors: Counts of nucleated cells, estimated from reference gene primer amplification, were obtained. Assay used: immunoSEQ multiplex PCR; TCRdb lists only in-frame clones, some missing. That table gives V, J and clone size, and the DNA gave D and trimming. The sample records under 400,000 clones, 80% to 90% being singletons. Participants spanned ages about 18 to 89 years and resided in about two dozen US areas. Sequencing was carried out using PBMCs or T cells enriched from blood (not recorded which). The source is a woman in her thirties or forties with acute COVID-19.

CDR3 residues: CASSPPGLAGAGETQYF. For the CDR3, the DNA is TGTGCCAGCAGCCCCCCCGGACTAGCGGGGGCAGGGGAGACCCAGTACTTC. V usage is TRBV7-2 and J usage is TRBJ2-5; 13 bases are shared with TRBD2. V lost 5 bases, J lost 5 bases, and 11 bases stayed unmatched. Germline V gene sequence: CDR1 SGHTA, CDR2 FQGNSA. The CDR3 is made up of 17 amino acids.